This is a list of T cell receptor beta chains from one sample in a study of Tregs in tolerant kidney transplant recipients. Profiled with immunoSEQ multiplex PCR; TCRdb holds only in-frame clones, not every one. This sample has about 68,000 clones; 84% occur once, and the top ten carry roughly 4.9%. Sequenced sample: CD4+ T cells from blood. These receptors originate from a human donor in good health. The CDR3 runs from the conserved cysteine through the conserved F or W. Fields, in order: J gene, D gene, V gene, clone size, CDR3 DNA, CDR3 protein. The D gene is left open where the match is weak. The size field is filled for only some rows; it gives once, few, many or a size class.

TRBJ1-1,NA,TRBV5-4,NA,TGTGCCAGCAGCGCCACGCGGGGCCGCTCGGACACTGAAGCTTTCTTT,CASSATRGRSDTEAFF
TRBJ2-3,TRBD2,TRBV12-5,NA,TGTGCTAGTGGCCCCTCAAGCGGGGTAAAGCAGTATTTT,CASGPSSGVKQYF
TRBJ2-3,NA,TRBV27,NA,TGTGCCAGCAGCCTTGGGACCCACACAGATACGCAGTATTTT,CASSLGTHTDTQYF
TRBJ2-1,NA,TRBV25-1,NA,TGTGCCAGCAGTGAATCCCCCAATGAGCAGTTCTTC,CASSESPNEQFF
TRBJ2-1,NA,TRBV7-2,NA,TGTGCCAGCAGCTTTTTTGTGTTGTCCAATGAGCAGTTCTTC,CASSFFVLSNEQFF
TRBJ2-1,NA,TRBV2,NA,TGTGCCAGCAGTGAACGGCACCCGTGGGGTGATAATGAGCAGTTCTTC,CASSERHPWGDNEQFF
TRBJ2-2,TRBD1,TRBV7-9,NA,TGTGCCAGCAGGGCCGGGACAGGGGTCGGGGAGCTGTTTTTT,CASRAGTGVGELFF
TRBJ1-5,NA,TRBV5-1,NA,TGCGCGCAGCTACTACACGAGGGCAATCAGCCCCAGCATTTT,CAQLLHEGNQPQHF
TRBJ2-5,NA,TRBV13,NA,TGTGCCAGCAGCTCAAGGACTCTCCAAGAGACCCAGTACTTC,CASSSRTLQETQYF
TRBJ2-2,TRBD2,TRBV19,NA,TGTGCCAGCCGGGGGGTTCGAAACACCGGGGAGCTGTTTTTT,CASRGVRNTGELFF
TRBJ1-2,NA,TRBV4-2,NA,TGTGCCAGCAGCTTGATGGATGGCTACACCTTC,CASSLMDGYTF
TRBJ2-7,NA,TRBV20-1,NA,TGCAGAGCCGGGGTCTACGAGCAGTACTTC,CRAGVYEQYF
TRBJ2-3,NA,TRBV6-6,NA,TGTGCCAGCAGAGTTACAGTTAGGGGGGGTACAGATACGCAGTATTTT,CASRVTVRGGTDTQYF
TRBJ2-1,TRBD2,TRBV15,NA,TGTGCCACCAGCAGGAGCGGGGGGGCATACAATGAGCAGTTCTTC,CATSRSGGAYNEQFF
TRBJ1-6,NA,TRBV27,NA,TGTGCCAGCAGGAAGGTGGAGTATAATTCACCCCTCCACTTT,CASRKVEYNSPLHF
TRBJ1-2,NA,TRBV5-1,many,TGCGCCAGCAGCTTGAAAGGTAACGATGGCTACACCTTC,CASSLKGNDGYTF
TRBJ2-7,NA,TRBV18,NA,TGTGCCAGCCCCGGTCTAGACGAGACTTACGAGCAGTACTTC,CASPGLDETYEQYF
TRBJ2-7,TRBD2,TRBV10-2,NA,TGCGCCAGCAGTGCTGGGAGGGAGCCAGGGTACGAGCAGTACTTC,CASSAGREPGYEQYF
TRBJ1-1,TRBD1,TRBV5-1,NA,TGCGCCAGCAGCTTGAGGGCCCAGGGGGAACCTGAAGCTTTCTTT,CASSLRAQGEPEAFF
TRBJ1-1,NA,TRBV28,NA,TGTGCCAGCACCCAGGAGGGTCCGGTGAACACTGAAGCTTTCTTT,CASTQEGPVNTEAFF
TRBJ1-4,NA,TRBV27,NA,TGTGCCAGCACACGTATGAATGGTGAAAAACTGTTTTTT,CASTRMNGEKLFF
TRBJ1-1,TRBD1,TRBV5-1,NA,TGCGCCAGCAGCCCCACTCGTCCCGGGACAGGGTATGCTGAAGCTTTCTTT,CASSPTRPGTGYAEAFF
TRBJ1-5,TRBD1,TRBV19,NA,TGTGCCAGTAGTATCTTAGGGACAGATTCCTTTAGCAATCAGCCCCAGCATTTT,CASSILGTDSFSNQPQHF
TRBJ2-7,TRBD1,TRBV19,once,TGTGCCAGTAGCCCACCTCCCGGGACAGGGATCTACGAGCAGTACTTC,CASSPPPGTGIYEQYF
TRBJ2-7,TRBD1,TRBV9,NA,TGTGCCAGCAGCGTAGACGGGGACAGGAGCTACGAGCAGTACTTC,CASSVDGDRSYEQYF
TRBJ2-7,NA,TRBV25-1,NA,TGTGCCAGCATCCCCTCCGGGACGGCTTCCTACGAGCAGTACTTC,CASIPSGTASYEQYF
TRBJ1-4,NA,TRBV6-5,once,TGTGCCAGCAGAGGAGGCGGGGCCACTAATGAAAAACTGTTTTTT,CASRGGGATNEKLFF
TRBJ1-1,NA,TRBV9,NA,TGTGCCAGCAGCGTAGTGGCAGGGAGGGGCGGGAACACTGAAGCTTTCTTT,CASSVVAGRGGNTEAFF
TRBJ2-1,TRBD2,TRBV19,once,TGTGCCAGTAGTGTACTAGCGGGGGCCTCCGGTGAGCAGTTCTTC,CASSVLAGASGEQFF
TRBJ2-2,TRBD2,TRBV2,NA,TGTGCCAGCAGTGAGTCGACTAGCGGGAGGGGTGGAACCGGGGAGCTGTTTTTT,CASSESTSGRGGTGELFF
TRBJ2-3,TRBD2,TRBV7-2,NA,TGTGCCAGCAGCCTTCCGGGAGGCCCGCACACAGATACGCAGTATTTT,CASSLPGGPHTDTQYF
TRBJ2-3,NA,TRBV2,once,TGTGCCAGCGCCTACTGGGTCGGGGGCACAGATACGCAGTATTTT,CASAYWVGGTDTQYF
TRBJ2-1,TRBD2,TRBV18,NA,TGTGCCAGCTCACCACTTGGTAGCGGGACCCCAGGTGAGCAGTTCTTC,CASSPLGSGTPGEQFF